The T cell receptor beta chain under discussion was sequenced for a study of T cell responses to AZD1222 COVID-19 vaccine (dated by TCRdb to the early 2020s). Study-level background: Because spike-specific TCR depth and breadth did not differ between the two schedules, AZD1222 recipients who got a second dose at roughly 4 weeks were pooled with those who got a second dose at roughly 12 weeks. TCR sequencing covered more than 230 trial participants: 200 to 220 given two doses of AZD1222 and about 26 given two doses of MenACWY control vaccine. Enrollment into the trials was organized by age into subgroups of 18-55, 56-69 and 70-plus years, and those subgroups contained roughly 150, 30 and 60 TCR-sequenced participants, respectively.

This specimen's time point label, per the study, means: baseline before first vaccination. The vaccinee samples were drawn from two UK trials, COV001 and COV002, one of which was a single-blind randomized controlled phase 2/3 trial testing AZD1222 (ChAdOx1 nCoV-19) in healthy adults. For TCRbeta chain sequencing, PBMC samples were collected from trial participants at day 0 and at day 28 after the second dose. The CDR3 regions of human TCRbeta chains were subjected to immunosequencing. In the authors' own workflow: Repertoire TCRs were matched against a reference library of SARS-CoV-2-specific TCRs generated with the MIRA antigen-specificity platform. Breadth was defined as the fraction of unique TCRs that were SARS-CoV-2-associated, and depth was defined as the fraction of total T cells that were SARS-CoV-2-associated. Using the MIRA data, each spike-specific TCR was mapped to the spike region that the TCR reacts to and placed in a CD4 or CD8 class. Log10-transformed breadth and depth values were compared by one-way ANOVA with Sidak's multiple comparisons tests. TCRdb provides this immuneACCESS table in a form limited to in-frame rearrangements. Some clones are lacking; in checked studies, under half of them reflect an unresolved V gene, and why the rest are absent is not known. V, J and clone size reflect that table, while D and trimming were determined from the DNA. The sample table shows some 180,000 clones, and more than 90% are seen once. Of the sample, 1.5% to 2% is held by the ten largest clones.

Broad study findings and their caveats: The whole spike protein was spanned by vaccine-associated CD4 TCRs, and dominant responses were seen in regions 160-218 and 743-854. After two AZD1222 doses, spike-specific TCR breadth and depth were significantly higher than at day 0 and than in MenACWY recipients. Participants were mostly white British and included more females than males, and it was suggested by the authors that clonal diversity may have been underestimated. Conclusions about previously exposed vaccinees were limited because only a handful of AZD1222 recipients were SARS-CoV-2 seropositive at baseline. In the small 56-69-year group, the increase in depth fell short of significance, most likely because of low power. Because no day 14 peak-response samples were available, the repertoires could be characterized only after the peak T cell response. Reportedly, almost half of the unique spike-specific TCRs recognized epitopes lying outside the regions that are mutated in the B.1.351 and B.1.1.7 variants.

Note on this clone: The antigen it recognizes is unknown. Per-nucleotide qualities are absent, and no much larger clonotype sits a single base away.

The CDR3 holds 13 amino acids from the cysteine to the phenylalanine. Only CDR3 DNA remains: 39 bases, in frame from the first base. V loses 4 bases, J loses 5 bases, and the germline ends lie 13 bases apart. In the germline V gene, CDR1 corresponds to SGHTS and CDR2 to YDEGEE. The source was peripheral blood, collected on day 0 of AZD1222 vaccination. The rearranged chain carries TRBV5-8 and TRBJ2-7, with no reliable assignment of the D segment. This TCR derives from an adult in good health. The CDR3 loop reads CASSRRVAHEQYF. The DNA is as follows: TGTGCCAGCAGCCGCCGAGTTGCCCACGAGCAGTACTTC.